The next 25 T cell receptor beta chains were all read from a single sample in a study of T-cell memory formation after mild COVID-19. TCRdb processed the 5' RACE reads anew with MiXCR; each CDR3 protein has one entry. The table includes tens of thousands of distinct CDR3 sequences, 28% detected once. Sequencing was carried out using PBMCs or a T cell subset sorted from them (not recorded which). These receptors all stem from a man aged 18 to 29 who had mild COVID-19 (a few samples of this study predate the infection). Cell type and time point are not known.

The chain links TRBV29-1 to TRBJ2-5; no clear D. The V gene lost 7 bases and the J gene lost 0 bases, with 9 bases spanning the gap. The germline V gene encodes CDR1 SQVTM and CDR2 ANQGSEA. The CDR3 runs 12 residues. DNA for the CDR3: TGCAGCGGAGAGATCTACCAAGAGACCCAGTACTTC. It encodes CSGEIYQETQYF.

The CDR3 region has the DNA TGTGCCAGCAGCACGTGGACGGTTCTTGCCTACGAGCAGTACTTC. It encodes CASSTWTVLAYEQYF. This chain uses TRBV5-5 with TRBJ2-7; D uncertain. Germline values: CDR1 SGHKS, CDR2 YYEKEE (reference sequence). The CDR3 extends over 15 amino acids. Trimming stripped 4 bases from V and 2 bases from J, with 16 bases between.

The chain combines TRBV7-2 with TRBJ2-7; 8 nucleotides match TRBD1. J gave up 9 bases and V 5 bases, and 21 bases lay outside the gene matches. The CDR3 is 17 residues long. CDR1 and CDR2 from the germline V gene are SGHTA and FQGNSA. The CDR3 protein is CASSDTTSGGMTWGQYF. In DNA, the CDR3 is TGTGCCAGCAGCGACACCACCTCAGGGGGCATGACCTGGGGGCAGTACTTC.

The chain links TRBV24-1 to TRBJ1-5; maybe TRBD1 (6 bases). The CDR3 totals 18 residues. V was clipped by 2 bases and J by 3 bases, with 19 bases between them. The germline gives CDR1 KGHDR, CDR2 SFDVKD. The CDR3 DNA is TGTGCCACCAGTGATTCAACAGGGTTCGGCCGGTACAATCAGCCCCAGCATTTT. Protein product: CATSDSTGFGRYNQPQHF.

This clonotype was seen a handful of times. V and J are TRBV21-1 and TRBJ1-2; TRBD1 was called by the table and not checked on the DNA. TRBV21-1 is marked as a pseudogene. CDR3 length: 13 amino acids. The CDR3 region is CASRRDGIGGYTF. CDR3 sequence (DNA): TGTGCCAGCAGACGGGACGGGATTGGGGGCTACACCTTC.

The gene calls are TRBV10-3 and TRBJ2-7; the match to TRBD1 covers 7 bases. Germline V gives CDR1 ENHRY, CDR2 SYGVKD. Germline trimming cut 6 bases from V and 2 bases from J; bases unmatched to any gene: 4. The CDR3 runs 13 residues. In DNA, the CDR3 is TGTGCCATCAGGAGGACAGGAGCCTACGAGCAGTACTTC. This gives the protein CAIRRTGAYEQYF.

This clonotype was seen only a few times. This chain joins TRBV5-1 and TRBJ2-7; the match to TRBD1 covers 7 bases. The CDR3 runs to 15 residues. Per germline, CDR1 SGHRS and CDR2 YFSETQ. The junction had 11 bases not matched to a gene; V was cut back by 4 bases and J by 4 bases. The CDR3 bases are TGCGCCAGCAGCCTCCTGACAGGGAACGAGTACGAGCAGTACTTC. Translated: CASSLLTGNEYEQYF.

This clonotype turned up a few times. The chain employs TRBV4-3 and TRBJ2-2, with 13 nucleotides matching TRBD2. V lost 4 bases, J lost 7 bases, and 6 bases stayed unmatched. Germline-derived CDR1 and CDR2 are LGHNA and YSLEER. This CDR3 is 16 amino acids long. This CDR3 is CASSPGLAGFDGELFF. The CDR3 DNA is TGCGCCAGCAGCCCGGGACTAGCGGGGTTCGACGGGGAGCTGTTTTTT.

The genes are TRBV7-2 and TRBJ2-1; possibly TRBD1 for D (6 bases). The V end was cut by 6 bases, the J end by 5 bases, with 14 bases between. The CDR3 spans 14 residues. The germline CDR1 and CDR2 sequences are SGHTA and FQGNSA. CDR3 sequence (DNA): TGTGCCAGCAGGCCTGTGGGGGCTGACAATGAGCAGTTCTTC. It specifies CASRPVGADNEQFF.

This clonotype was picked up a small number of times. The chain joins TRBV5-4 to TRBJ1-1; D call uncertain. Deletions cut 0 bases from V and 1 base from J, with 10 bases between. Germline V CDR1 and CDR2: SGHNT, YYREEE (reference sequence). This CDR3 is 15 amino acids long. The CDR3 bases are TGTGCCAGCAGCTTGGTCCCTGAGGGGAACACTGAAGCTTTCTTT. Translation: CASSLVPEGNTEAFF.

As DNA, the CDR3 is TGTGCCAGCAGCGCGTCGGGGGCTTCCTACGAGCAGTACTTC. Protein sequence: CASSASGASYEQYF. This rearrangement joins TRBV7-6 to TRBJ2-7, with D perhaps given as TRBD1 or TRBD2 (6 bases each). CDR1 is SGHVS and CDR2 is FNYEAQ in the germline V gene. Trimming removed 5 bases at V and 1 base at J, with 12 bases between. CDR3 length equals 14 residues.

The chain uses TRBV12-3 or TRBV12-4 and TRBJ1-2; D gene ambiguous. This CDR3 is built from 13 residues. V was pared by 3 bases and J by 6 bases, with 11 bases between. The CDR3 is CASSFSIQHGYTF. The CDR3 region has the DNA TGTGCCAGCAGTTTCAGTATACAGCATGGCTACACCTTC.

The V gene is TRBV7-6, the J gene TRBJ2-7; D remains ambiguous. This CDR3 has 13 amino acids. V lost 1 base and J 6 bases, leaving 10 bases between the germline ends. Germline values: CDR1 SGHVS, CDR2 FNYEAQ. The CDR3 DNA is TGTGCCAGCAGCTTAGAAGTGTGGGGCGAGCAGTACTTC. Amino acids: CASSLEVWGEQYF.

The gene calls are TRBV29-1 and TRBJ1-2; 10 bases line up with TRBD1. Germline loops: CDR1 SQVTM, CDR2 ANQGSEA. The CDR3 spans 12 residues. Trimming cost V 6 bases and J 8 bases; bases outside gene matches: 6. In nucleotides, the CDR3 is TGCAGCGTACGACAGGGGGCTCAAGGCTACACCTTC. Amino acid sequence: CSVRQGAQGYTF.

V usage is TRBV2 and J usage is TRBJ1-5; a weak D match, TRBD1 (5 bases). V was shortened by 0 bases and J by 7 bases, with 10 bases between the two germline ends. This CDR3 has 14 residues. Germline-derived CDR1 and CDR2 are SNHLY and FYNNEI. CDR3 amino acids: CASSEAFGGQPQHF. The CDR3 region has the DNA TGTGCCAGCAGTGAAGCGTTTGGGGGGCAGCCCCAGCATTTT.

Only a few counts were recorded for this clonotype. The chain recombines TRBV12-5 with TRBJ1-5; possibly TRBD1 for D (5 bases). With 0 bases removed from V and 3 bases from J, the gap between germline ends came to 9 bases. This CDR3 has 15 residues. Germline assignment: CDR1 LGHNT and CDR2 FRNRAP. The DNA for the CDR3 is TGTGCTAGTGGTTTGGTATTACAGGACAATCAGCCCCAGCATTTT. This gives the protein CASGLVLQDNQPQHF.

The table lists this clonotype with a few counts. The rearrangement uses TRBV11-2 and TRBJ2-5; D remains unclear. V lost 3 bases and J 3 bases, leaving 5 bases between the germline ends. CDR1 SGHAT and CDR2 FQNNGV come from the germline V gene. The length of the CDR3 is 12 residues. CDR3 residues: CASSLLEETQYF. The CDR3 bases are TGTGCCAGCAGCTTGCTAGAAGAGACCCAGTACTTC.

This sequence joins TRBV12-3 or TRBV12-4 and TRBJ2-7; tentative D call: TRBD2 (6 bases). The CDR3 runs to 14 residues. V was trimmed by 5 bases and J by 6 bases, leaving 17 bases between them. The CDR3 is CASSPAATRSEQYF. CDR3 bases: TGTGCCAGCAGTCCAGCCGCGACTAGAAGCGAGCAGTACTTC.

This clonotype has a single count. One junction end disagrees with the germline gene, perhaps due to a read error. This chain joins TRBV28 and TRBJ1-1; no definite D call. This CDR3 region has 16 residues. Germline lookup yields CDR1 MDHEN and CDR2 SYDVKM. CDR3 sequence: CASSFQATYNNNDMRF. The CDR3 nucleotides read TGTGCCAGCAGTTTTCAGGCCACTTACAATAACAATGACATGCGCTTT.

The J gene is TRBJ2-2, the V gene TRBV12-3 or TRBV12-4, with D perhaps TRBD2 (6 bases). The CDR3 runs to 13 residues. Here the CDR3 reads CDLGEESTGELFF. The CDR3 DNA follows: TGTGATCTCGGGGAGGAGAGCACCGGGGAGCTGTTTTTT.

This clonotype showed up just a few times. The V call is TRBV20-1, the J call TRBJ2-3; tentative D call: TRBD2 (5 bases). The length of the CDR3 is 17 residues. Germline loops: CDR1 DFQATT, CDR2 SNEGSKA (reference sequence). V shed 1 base and J shed 4 bases, with 21 bases lying between them. CDR3 sequence reads: CSARGGAVSPLADTQYF. DNA of the CDR3: TGCAGTGCTAGAGGAGGAGCGGTGTCACCCTTAGCAGATACGCAGTATTTT.

This clonotype was observed a few times. This chain links TRBV27 with TRBJ2-4; 7 bases are shared with TRBD1. Germline V gene lookup returns CDR1 MNHEY and CDR2 SMNVEV (reference sequence). Losses at the gene ends were 2 bases for V and 4 bases for J; bases not matched to a gene: 2. The CDR3 has 14 residues. The DNA for the CDR3 is TGTGCCAGCAGTTTAGGGGGACAGAAAAACATTCAGTACTTC. This encodes CASSLGGQKNIQYF.

This clonotype counts as large. The V and J genes are TRBV12-3 or TRBV12-4 and TRBJ2-2; tentative D call: TRBD1 (5 bases). CDR3 length: 12 amino acids. V gave up 6 bases and J gave up 5 bases, with 7 bases separating them. This chain's CDR3 is CASSQGTGELFF. In DNA, the CDR3 is TGTGCCAGCAGCCAGGGAACCGGGGAGCTGTTTTTT.

The sample holds a few counts of this clonotype. The chain couples TRBV12-3 or TRBV12-4 to TRBJ2-5, with D perhaps matching TRBD2 (6 bases). CDR3 length equals 14 residues. The V and J ends lost 3 bases and 1 base respectively, with 9 bases between them. CDR3 in DNA: TGTGCCAGCAGTTTCCGGGGGAGCCAAGAGACCCAGTACTTC. Its protein product is CASSFRGSQETQYF.

In its sample, this clonotype was seen a few times. V is TRBV13 and J is TRBJ2-7; D gene unclear. The CDR3 loop spans 14 amino acids. Trimming cost V 7 bases and J 1 base, with 14 bases left between them. CDR1 and CDR2 from the germline V gene are PRHDT and FYEKMQ (reference sequence). CDR3 DNA: TGTGCCAGCACCCTGGGCTTTAATTCCTACGAGCAGTACGTC. Residues: CASTLGFNSYEQYV.